This T cell receptor (beta chain) is drawn from a study of blood T cell repertoires in COVID-19. Study context: Samples taken during acute and convalescent COVID-19 were collected in the United States, Italy and Spain. PBMCs, B-cell-depleted T cells, or T cells provided the cDNA or gDNA that made up the material.

Authors' methods: The authors estimated nucleated cell counts from reference gene primer amplification. The data were produced by immunoSEQ multiplex PCR, yet TCRdb's version contains in-frame clones alone and is incomplete. V, J and clone size were drawn from that table, and D and trimming were deduced from the DNA. In the table there are 250,000 or so clones, about 88% of which are singletons. A Seattle source enrolled patients during active infection and followed them longitudinally. What was sequenced was peripheral blood. The clonotype comes from a woman aged 60 to 75 with COVID-19, enrolled during active disease.

The CDR3 loop is CSVDRGWTEAFF. CDR3 bases: TGCAGCGTCGACAGGGGGTGGACTGAAGCTTTCTTT. V and J are TRBV29-1 and TRBJ1-1; 9 bases are a match to TRBD1. Germline loops: CDR1 SQVTM, CDR2 ANQGSEA. Losses at the gene ends were 6 bases for V and 5 bases for J; bases not matched to a gene: 4. The length of the CDR3 is 12 residues.